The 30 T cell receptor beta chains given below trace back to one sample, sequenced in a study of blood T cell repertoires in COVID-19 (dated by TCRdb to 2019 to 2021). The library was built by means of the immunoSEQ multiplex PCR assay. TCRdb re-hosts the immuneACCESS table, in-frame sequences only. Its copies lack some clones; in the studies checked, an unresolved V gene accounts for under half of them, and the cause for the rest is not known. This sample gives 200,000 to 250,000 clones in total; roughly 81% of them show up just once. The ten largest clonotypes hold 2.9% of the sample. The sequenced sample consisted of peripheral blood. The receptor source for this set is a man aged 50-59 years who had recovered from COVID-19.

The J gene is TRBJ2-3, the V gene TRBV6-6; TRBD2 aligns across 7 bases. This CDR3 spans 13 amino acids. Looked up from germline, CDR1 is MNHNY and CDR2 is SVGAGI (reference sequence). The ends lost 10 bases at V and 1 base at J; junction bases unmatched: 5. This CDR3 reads CAIKSGGTDTQYF. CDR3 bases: TGTGCCATCAAGAGCGGGGGCACAGATACGCAGTATTTT.

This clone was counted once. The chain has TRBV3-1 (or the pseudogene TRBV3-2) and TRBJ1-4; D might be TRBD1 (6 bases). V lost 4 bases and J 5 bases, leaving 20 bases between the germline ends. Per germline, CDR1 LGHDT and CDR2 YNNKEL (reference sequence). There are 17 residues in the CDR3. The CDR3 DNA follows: TGTGCCAGCAGCCCCCCCTCCGGACAGCGACGAAATGAAAAACTGTTTTTT. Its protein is CASSPPSGQRRNEKLFF.

CDR3 sequence (DNA): TGTGCCAGCAGCTTGGTCTTGGGAGCTAACTATGGCTACACCTTC. Amino acid sequence: CASSLVLGANYGYTF. The rearrangement links TRBV5-6 to TRBJ1-2; D is ambiguous. CDR3 length equals 15 residues. Per the germline V gene, CDR1 is SGHDT and CDR2 is YYEEEE. V was cut by 0 bases and J by 0 bases, with 9 bases left in between.

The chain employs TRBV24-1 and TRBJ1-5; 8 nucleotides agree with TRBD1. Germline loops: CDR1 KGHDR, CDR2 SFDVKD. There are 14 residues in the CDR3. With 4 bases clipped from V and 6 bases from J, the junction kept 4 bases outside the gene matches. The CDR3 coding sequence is TGTGCCACCAGTGAGCAGGGGGCCAGTCAGCCCCAGCATTTT. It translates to CATSEQGASQPQHF.

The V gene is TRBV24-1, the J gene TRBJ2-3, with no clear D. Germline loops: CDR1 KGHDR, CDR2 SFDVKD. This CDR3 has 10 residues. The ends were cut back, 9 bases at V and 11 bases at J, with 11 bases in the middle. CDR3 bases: TGTGCCACCTTTAGTTTTTGGCAGTATTTT. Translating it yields CATFSFWQYF.

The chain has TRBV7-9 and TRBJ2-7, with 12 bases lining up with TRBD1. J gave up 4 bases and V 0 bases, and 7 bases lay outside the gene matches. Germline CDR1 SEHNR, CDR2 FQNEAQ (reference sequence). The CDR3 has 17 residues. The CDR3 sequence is CASSLAGGDRGRYEQYF. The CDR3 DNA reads TGTGCCAGCAGCTTAGCGGGAGGGGACAGGGGGCGTTACGAGCAGTACTTC.

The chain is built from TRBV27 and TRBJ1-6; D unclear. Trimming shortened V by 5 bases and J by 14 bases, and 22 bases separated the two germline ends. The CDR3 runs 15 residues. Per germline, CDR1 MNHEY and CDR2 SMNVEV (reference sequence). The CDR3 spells CASSPKEGLGWALHF. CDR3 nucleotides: TGTGCCAGCAGTCCCAAGGAGGGTTTGGGGTGGGCCCTCCACTTT.

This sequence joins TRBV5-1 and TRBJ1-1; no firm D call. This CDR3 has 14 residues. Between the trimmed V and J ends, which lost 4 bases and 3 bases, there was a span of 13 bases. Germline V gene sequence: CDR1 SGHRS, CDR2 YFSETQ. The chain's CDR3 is CASSLRRADTEAFF. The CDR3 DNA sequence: TGCGCCAGCAGCCTTAGGAGGGCCGACACTGAAGCTTTCTTT. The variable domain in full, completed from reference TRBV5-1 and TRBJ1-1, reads KAGVTQTPRYLIKTRGQQVTLSCSPISGHRSVSWYQQTPGQGLQFLFEYFSETQRNKGNFPGRFSGRQFSNSRSEMNVSTLELGDSALYLCASSLRRADTEAFFGQGTRLTVV.

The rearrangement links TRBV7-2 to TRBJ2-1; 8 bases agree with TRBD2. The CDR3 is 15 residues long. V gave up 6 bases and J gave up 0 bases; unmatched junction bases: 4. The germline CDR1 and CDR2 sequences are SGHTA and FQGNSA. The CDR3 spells CASSPGGPSYNEQFF. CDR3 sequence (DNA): TGTGCCAGCAGTCCGGGAGGGCCCTCCTACAATGAGCAGTTCTTC.

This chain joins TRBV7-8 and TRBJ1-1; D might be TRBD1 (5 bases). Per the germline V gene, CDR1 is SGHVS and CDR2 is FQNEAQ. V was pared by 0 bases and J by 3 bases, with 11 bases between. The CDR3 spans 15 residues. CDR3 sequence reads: CASSLALTGYTEAFF. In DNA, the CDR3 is TGTGCCAGCAGCTTAGCTCTCACAGGATACACTGAAGCTTTCTTT. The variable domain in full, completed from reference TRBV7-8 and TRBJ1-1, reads GAGVSQSPRYKVAKRGQDVALRCDPISGHVSLFWYQQALGQGPEFLTYFQNEAQLDKSGLPSDRFFAERPEGSVSTLKIQRTQQEDSAVYLCASSLALTGYTEAFFGQGTRLTVV.

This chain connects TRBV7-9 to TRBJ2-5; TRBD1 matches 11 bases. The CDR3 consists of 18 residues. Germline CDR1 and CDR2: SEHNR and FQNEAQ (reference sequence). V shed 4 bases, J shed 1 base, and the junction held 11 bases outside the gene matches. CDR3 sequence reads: CASSSRDRGRRFQETQYF. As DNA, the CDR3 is TGTGCCAGCAGCTCCCGGGACAGGGGGAGAAGATTCCAAGAGACCCAGTACTTC.

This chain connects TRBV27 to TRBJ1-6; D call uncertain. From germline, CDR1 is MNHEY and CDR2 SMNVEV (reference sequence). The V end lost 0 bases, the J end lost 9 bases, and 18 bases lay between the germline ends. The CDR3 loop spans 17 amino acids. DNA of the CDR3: TGTGCCAGCAGTTTATCTTGGCGTCGAGGCGGCAGTTCACCCCTCCACTTT. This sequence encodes CASSLSWRRGGSSPLHF.

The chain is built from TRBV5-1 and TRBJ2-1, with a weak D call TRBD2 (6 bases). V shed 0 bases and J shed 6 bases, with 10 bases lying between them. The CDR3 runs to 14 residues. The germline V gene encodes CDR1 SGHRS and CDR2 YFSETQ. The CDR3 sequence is CASSLVVTSNEQFF. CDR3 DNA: TGCGCCAGCAGCTTGGTTGTGACTAGCAATGAGCAGTTCTTC.

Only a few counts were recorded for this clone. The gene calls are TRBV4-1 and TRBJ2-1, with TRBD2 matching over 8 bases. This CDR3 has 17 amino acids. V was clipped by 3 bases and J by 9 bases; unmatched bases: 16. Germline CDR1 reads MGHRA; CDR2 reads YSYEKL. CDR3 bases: TGCGCCAGCAGCCAGGAGACAGGCCCAGGACTAGCCCTTGAGCAGTTCTTC. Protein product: CASSQETGPGLALEQFF.

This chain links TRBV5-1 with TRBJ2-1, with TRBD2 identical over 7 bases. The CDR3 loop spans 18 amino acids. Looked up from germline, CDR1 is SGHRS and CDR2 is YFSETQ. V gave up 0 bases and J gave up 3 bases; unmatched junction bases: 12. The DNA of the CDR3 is TGCGCCAGCAGCTTGGCGGGTAGCGGGCGCTATAGCTACAATGAGCAGTTCTTC. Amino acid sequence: CASSLAGSGRYSYNEQFF.

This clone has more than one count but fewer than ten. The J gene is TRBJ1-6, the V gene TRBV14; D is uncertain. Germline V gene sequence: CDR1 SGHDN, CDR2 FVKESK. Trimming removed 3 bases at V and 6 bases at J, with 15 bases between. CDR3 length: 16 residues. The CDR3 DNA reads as TGTGCCAGCAGCCAGGGTCAGGCCGAGTTTAATTCACCCCTCCACTTT. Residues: CASSQGQAEFNSPLHF.

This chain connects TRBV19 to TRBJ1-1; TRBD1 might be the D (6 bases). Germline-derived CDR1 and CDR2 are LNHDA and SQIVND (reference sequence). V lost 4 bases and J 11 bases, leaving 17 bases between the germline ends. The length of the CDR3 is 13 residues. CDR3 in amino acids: CASSSIGRGWAFF. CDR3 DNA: TGTGCCAGTAGTAGTATCGGGAGGGGGTGGGCTTTCTTT.

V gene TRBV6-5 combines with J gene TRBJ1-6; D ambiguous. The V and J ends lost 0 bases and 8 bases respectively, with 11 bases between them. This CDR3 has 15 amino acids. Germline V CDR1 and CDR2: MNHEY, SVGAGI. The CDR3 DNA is TGTGCCAGCAGTTACTCCACGGGTACTGATTCACCCCTCCACTTT. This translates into CASSYSTGTDSPLHF.

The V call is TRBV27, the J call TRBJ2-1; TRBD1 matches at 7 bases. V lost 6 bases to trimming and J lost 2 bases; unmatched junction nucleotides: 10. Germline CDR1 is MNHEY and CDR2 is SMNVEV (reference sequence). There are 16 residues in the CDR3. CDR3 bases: TGTGCCAGCAGGAGTCGAGACAGGGTCCCCTACAATGAGCAGTTCTTC. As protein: CASRSRDRVPYNEQFF.

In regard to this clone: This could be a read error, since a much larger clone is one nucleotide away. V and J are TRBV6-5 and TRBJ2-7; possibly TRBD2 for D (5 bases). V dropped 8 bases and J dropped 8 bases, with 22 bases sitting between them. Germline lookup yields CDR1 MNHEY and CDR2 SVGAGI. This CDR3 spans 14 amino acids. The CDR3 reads CASGRSGSLYKQYF. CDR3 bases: TGTGCCAGCGGCCGATCGGGGAGTCTTTACAAGCAGTACTTC.

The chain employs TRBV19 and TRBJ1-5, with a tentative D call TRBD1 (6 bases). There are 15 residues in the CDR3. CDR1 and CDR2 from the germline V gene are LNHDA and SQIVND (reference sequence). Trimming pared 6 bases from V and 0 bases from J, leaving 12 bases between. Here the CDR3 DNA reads TGTGCCAGTAGGACGGACAGCTATAGCAATCAGCCCCAGCATTTT. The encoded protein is CASRTDSYSNQPQHF.

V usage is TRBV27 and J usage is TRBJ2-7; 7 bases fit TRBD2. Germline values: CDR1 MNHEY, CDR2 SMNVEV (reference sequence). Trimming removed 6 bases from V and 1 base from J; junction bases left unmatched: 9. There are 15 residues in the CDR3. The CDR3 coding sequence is TGTGCCAGCAGACCTTATGGGGGGGGATCCTACGAGCAGTACTTC. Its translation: CASRPYGGGSYEQYF.

In DNA form, the CDR3 reads TGTGCCAGCAGTACCAGACTAGCGGGAGAGGAGACCCAGTACTTC. Protein: CASSTRLAGEETQYF. J is TRBJ2-5 and V is TRBV28, with 12 bases identical to TRBD2. V was clipped by 5 bases and J by 5 bases; unmatched bases: 6. In germline, CDR1 is MDHEN, CDR2 SYDVKM. This CDR3 contains 15 residues.

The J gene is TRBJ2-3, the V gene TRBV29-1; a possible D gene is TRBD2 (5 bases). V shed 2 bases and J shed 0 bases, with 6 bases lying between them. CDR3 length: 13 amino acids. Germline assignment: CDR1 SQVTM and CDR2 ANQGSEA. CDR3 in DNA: TGCAGCGTTGAACTAGCTAGCACAGATACGCAGTATTTT. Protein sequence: CSVELASTDTQYF.

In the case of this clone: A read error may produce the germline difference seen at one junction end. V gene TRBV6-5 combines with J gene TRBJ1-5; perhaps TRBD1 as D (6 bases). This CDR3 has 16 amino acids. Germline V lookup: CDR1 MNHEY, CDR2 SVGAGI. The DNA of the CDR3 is TGTGCCAGCAGTTACTCCATCCCACAGGGCAAACAGCCCCAGCATTTT. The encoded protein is CASSYSIPQGKQPQHF.

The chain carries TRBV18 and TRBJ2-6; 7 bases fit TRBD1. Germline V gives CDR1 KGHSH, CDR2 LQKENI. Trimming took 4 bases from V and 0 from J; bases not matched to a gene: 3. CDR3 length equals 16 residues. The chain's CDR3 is CASSRWDSSGANVLTF. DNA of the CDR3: TGTGCCAGCTCACGCTGGGACAGCTCTGGGGCCAACGTCCTGACTTTC.

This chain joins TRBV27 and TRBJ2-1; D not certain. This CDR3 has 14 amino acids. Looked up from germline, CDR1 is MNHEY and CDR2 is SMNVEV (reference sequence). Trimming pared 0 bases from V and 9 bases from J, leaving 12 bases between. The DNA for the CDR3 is TGTGCCAGCAGTTTATCGAGCTACGCCGGTGAGCAGTTCTTC. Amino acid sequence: CASSLSSYAGEQFF.

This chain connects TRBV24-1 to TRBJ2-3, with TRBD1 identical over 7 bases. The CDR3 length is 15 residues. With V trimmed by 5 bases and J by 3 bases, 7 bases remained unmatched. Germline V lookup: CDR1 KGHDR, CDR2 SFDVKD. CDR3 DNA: TGTGCCACCAGTGGGACGACAGGGCGGACAGATACGCAGTATTTT. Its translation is CATSGTTGRTDTQYF.

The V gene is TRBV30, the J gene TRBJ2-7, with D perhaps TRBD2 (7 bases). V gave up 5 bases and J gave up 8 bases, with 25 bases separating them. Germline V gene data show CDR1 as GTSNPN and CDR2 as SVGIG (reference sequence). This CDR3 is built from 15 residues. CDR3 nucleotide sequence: TGTGCCTGGGGAGGGGGACCTGGTATAGCGGGTAAGCAGTACTTC. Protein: CAWGGGPGIAGKQYF.

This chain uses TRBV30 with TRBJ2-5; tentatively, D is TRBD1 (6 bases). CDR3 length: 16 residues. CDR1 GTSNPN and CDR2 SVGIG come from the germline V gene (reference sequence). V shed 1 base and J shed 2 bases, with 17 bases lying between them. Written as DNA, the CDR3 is TGTGCCTGGAGTGAGGGGGTGAGAGCAATACAAGAGACCCAGTACTTC. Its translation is CAWSEGVRAIQETQYF.